This T cell receptor (beta chain) was identified during a study of long-term antiretroviral therapy in people with HIV. Running of the v3.0 immunoSEQ assay took place at survey level. Sequencing was performed with immunoSEQ multiplex PCR; in TCRdb, only in-frame clones are kept and a portion is missing. The table has about 30,000 clones, 93% seen once. J gave up 10 bases and V 5 bases, and 5 bases lay outside the gene matches. CDR3 length: 12 residues. From germline, CDR1 is MNHEY and CDR2 SVGAGI. The chain uses TRBV6-5 and TRBJ1-1; TRBD1 matches 9 bases. The sequence was obtained from a woman aged 40 to 55 with HIV. This sample comprised unsorted PBMCs, obtained approximately 6.5 years after starting antiretroviral therapy. The chain's CDR3 is CASSSDRGRAFF. The DNA for the CDR3 is TGTGCCAGCAGTAGTGACAGGGGGAGAGCTTTCTTT.